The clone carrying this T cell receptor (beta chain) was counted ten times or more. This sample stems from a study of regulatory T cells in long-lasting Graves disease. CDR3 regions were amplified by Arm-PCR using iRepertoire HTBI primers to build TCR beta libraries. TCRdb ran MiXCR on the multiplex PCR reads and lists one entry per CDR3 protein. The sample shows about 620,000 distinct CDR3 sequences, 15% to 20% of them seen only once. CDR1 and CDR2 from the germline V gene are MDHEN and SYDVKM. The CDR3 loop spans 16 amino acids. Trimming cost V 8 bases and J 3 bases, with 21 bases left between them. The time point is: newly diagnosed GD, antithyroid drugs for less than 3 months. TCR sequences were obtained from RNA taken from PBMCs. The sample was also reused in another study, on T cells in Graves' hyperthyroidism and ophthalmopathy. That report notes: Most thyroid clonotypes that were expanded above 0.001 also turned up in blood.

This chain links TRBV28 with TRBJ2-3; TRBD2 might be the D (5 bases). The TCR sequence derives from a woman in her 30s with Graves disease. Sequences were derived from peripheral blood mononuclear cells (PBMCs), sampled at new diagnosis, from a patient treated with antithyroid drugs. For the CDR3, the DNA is TGTGCCAGCGAAGTCGAACGAGGGATTAATACAGATACGCAGTATTTT. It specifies CASEVERGINTDTQYF.